This paragraph reports one T cell receptor beta chain. The antigen remains undetermined. This specimen comes from a study of vaccination effects on CD4 cells after COVID-19. The CDR3 runs to 14 residues. CDR1 is SGHNT and CDR2 is YYREEE in the germline V gene (reference sequence). V trimming: 2 bases; J trimming: 5 bases; junction bases outside the gene matches: 6. When roughly eleven days of culture had elapsed, CD4+ T cells were isolated. All participants had two doses of either the BNT162b2 or mRNA-1273 vaccine. Profiling relied on immunoSEQ multiplex PCR, and the TCRdb table lists in-frame clones only, not all of them. This sample yields fewer than 60,000 clones, of which approximately 72% are seen a single time; about 4.5% belongs to the top ten.

The genes are TRBV5-4 and TRBJ2-5, with TRBD1 matching 7 bases. This sample comprised CD4+ T cells from PBMCs cultured without peptide, obtained after COVID-19 vaccination. The clonotype originates from a human donor who received a COVID-19 vaccine. DNA for the CDR3: TGTGCCAGCAGCTTCGACAGGGTTGTCGAGACCCAGTACTTC. This sequence encodes CASSFDRVVETQYF.